Below are 13 T cell receptor beta chains sequenced from a single sample in a study of cytomegalovirus exposure and HLA in healthy donors. The protocol was immunoSEQ multiplex PCR, while the TCRdb copy is restricted to in-frame clones and leaves out a portion. The sample shows 250,000 to 400,000 clones, approximately 85% of them seen only once. Input material: PBMCs. The receptors derive from a man aged 25-45 years in good health and CMV-seronegative.

This rearrangement joins TRBV5-6 to TRBJ2-7; the match to TRBD2 covers 9 bases. This CDR3 is 16 amino acids long. Germline V gene sequence: CDR1 SGHDT, CDR2 YYEEEE. J gave up 7 bases and V 7 bases, and 18 bases lay outside the gene matches. The CDR3 DNA reads as TGTGCCAGCGCCCGTGGTAGCGGGGGCCCTCGAAGGGAGCAGTACTTC. This sequence encodes CASARGSGGPRREQYF.

The chain is built from TRBV19 and TRBJ2-2, with D perhaps TRBD2 (5 bases). Germline-derived CDR1 and CDR2 are LNHDA and SQIVND (reference sequence). This CDR3 contains 16 residues. V lost 0 bases to trimming and J lost 0 bases, with 8 bases between them. Here the CDR3 DNA reads TGTGCCAGTAGTATAGATCGCGGGCCGAACACCGGGGAGCTGTTTTTT. Translating it yields CASSIDRGPNTGELFF.

The chain employs TRBV4-1 and TRBJ2-1; no clear D. Trimming removed 4 bases at V and 10 bases at J, with 8 bases between. Germline V gene sequence: CDR1 MGHRA, CDR2 YSYEKL. The CDR3 has 11 amino acids. The CDR3 DNA reads as TGCGCCAGCAGCCGCGGCTTAGAGCAGTTCTTC. Encoded protein: CASSRGLEQFF.

The chain couples TRBV7-9 to TRBJ1-1; 12 bases line up with TRBD1. Looked up from germline, CDR1 is SEHNR and CDR2 is FQNEAQ (reference sequence). This CDR3 spans 16 amino acids. The V and J ends lost 5 bases and 1 base, in that order; junction bases with no gene match: 5. The CDR3 sequence: CASSAGTGGANTEAFF. The DNA of the CDR3 is TGTGCCAGCAGCGCCGGGACAGGGGGCGCGAACACTGAAGCTTTCTTT.

The chain uses TRBV19 and TRBJ2-5; possibly TRBD1 for D (5 bases). The CDR3 covers 14 residues. The V and J ends lost 9 bases and 1 base respectively, with 15 bases between them. Germline V gene data show CDR1 as LNHDA and CDR2 as SQIVND (reference sequence). The CDR3 DNA reads TGTGCCAGCAAGCGCAGGGTGGGCCAAGAGACCCAGTACTTC. Protein: CASKRRVGQETQYF.

The chain carries TRBV11-2 and TRBJ2-5; D remains unclear. Trimming took 2 bases from V and 1 from J, leaving 8 bases between them. Germline lookup yields CDR1 SGHAT and CDR2 FQNNGV. This CDR3 spans 14 amino acids. The DNA of the CDR3 is TGTGCCAGCAGCTTAATAGATTCCCAAGAGACCCAGTACTTC. Translation gives CASSLIDSQETQYF.

The rearrangement links TRBV2 to TRBJ2-1; 11 bases fit TRBD1. The ends lost 3 bases at V and 7 bases at J; junction bases unmatched: 2. CDR1 is SNHLY and CDR2 is FYNNEI in the germline V gene. This CDR3 has 14 residues. This chain's CDR3 is CASSDGTGGNEQFF. The CDR3 bases are TGTGCCAGCAGTGACGGGACAGGGGGTAATGAGCAGTTCTTC.

This sequence joins TRBV27 and TRBJ1-1; 8 positions match TRBD1. CDR1 and CDR2 (germline): MNHEY, SMNVEV (reference sequence). The V gene end was trimmed by 2 bases and the J gene end by 6 bases; junction bases not matched to a gene: 5. The CDR3 totals 14 residues. The CDR3 region is CASSLIQGAAEAFF. CDR3 DNA sequence: TGTGCCAGCAGTTTAATCCAGGGGGCGGCTGAAGCTTTCTTT.

This clone was picked up one time. The chain links TRBV2 to TRBJ1-4; TRBD1 matches at 7 bases. Per the germline V gene, CDR1 is SNHLY and CDR2 is FYNNEI. Losses at the gene ends were 6 bases for V and 0 bases for J; bases not matched to a gene: 4. The CDR3 extends over 15 amino acids. The CDR3 region is CASSATGPTNEKLFF. CDR3 nucleotides: TGTGCCAGCAGCGCGACAGGGCCAACTAATGAAAAACTGTTTTTT.

J is TRBJ1-4 and V is TRBV4-1; perhaps TRBD1 as D (5 bases). The V end lost 3 bases, the J end lost 0 bases, and 8 bases lay between the germline ends. CDR3 length: 15 residues. Per germline, CDR1 MGHRA and CDR2 YSYEKL. The CDR3 DNA is TGCGCCAGCAGCCAGCAGGGCCCAACTAATGAAAAACTGTTTTTT. Residues: CASSQQGPTNEKLFF.

The V call is TRBV25-1, the J call TRBJ2-7; unclear D gene. Trimming removed 5 bases from V and 6 bases from J, with 8 bases in between. The CDR3 length is 11 residues. Germline V gene sequence: CDR1 MGHDK, CDR2 SYGVNS. The CDR3 bases are TGTGCCAGCAGTCGAGCATCCGAGCAGTACTTC. Translated: CASSRASEQYF.

This chain links TRBV9 with TRBJ1-1; the match to TRBD1 covers 8 bases. Germline V lookup: CDR1 SGDLS, CDR2 YYNGEE. With 0 bases clipped from V and 8 bases from J, the junction kept 3 bases outside the gene matches. The CDR3 length is 13 residues. CDR3 region: CASSVVSGGEAFF. The CDR3 DNA reads as TGTGCCAGCAGCGTAGTATCAGGGGGCGAAGCTTTCTTT.

The CDR3 is CASSLIAGGTTDTQYF. As DNA, the CDR3 is TGTGCCAGTAGTTTAATAGCGGGGGGAACGACAGATACGCAGTATTTT. The J gene is TRBJ2-3, the V gene TRBV19; 10 bases map to TRBD2. Germline V lookup: CDR1 LNHDA, CDR2 SQIVND (reference sequence). The CDR3 contains 16 residues. The junction had 8 bases not matched to a gene; V was cut back by 5 bases and J by 3 bases.